Each of the 2 T cell receptor beta chains below was sequenced from the same sample in a study of beta chain features in type 1 diabetes. Sequenced material consisted of expressed TCRB transcripts (all of the isolated RNA was reverse transcribed). The data were produced by immunoSEQ multiplex PCR, yet TCRdb's version contains in-frame clones alone and is incomplete. In the table there are a few hundred thousand clones, over 25% of which are singletons. Sequencing was performed on naive CD4+ T cells from blood. The source is a man younger than 35 in good health.

The CDR3 loop reads CASSLTRGDFYNEQFF. The CDR3 region has the DNA TGTGCCAGCAGCTTAACTAGAGGGGATTTCTACAATGAGCAGTTCTTC. The chain employs TRBV7-9 and TRBJ2-1; perhaps D is TRBD1 or TRBD2 (5 bases each). The germline V and J ends were trimmed by 2 bases and 3 bases, with 14 bases remaining between them. The V gene's germline CDR1 is SEHNR and CDR2 FQNEAQ (reference sequence). The CDR3 is 16 residues long.

The chain carries TRBV7-2 and TRBJ2-5, with D unclear. CDR1 and CDR2 (germline): SGHTA, FQGNSA. The CDR3 consists of 16 residues. Trimming stripped 6 bases from V and 1 base from J, with 18 bases between. The CDR3 DNA sequence: TGTGCCAGCAGTCTAACCGGAGCCATATTCCAAGAGACCCAGTACTTC. Translated, it gives CASSLTGAIFQETQYF.